The clone carrying this T cell receptor (beta chain) was recorded once. No antigen is known for it. CDR1 SGHTA and CDR2 FQGNSA come from the germline V gene. This CDR3 has 16 amino acids. The V segment lost 0 bases and the J segment 5 bases; nucleotides outside the gene matches: 6. The sample originates from a study of STAT3 mutations in large granular lymphocyte leukemia. The data were produced by immunoSEQ multiplex PCR, yet TCRdb's version contains in-frame clones alone and is incomplete. Of 15,000 or so clones in the sample, nearly 95% were seen once. Study conclusions and caveats: Every T-cell large granular lymphocyte leukemia patient had at least one immunodominant TCR beta clonotype.

The sample consisted of peripheral blood mononuclear cells. The rearrangement joins TRBV7-2 to TRBJ1-5, with 8 positions matching TRBD1. The origin of this receptor is a woman aged 45-59 years with T-cell large granular lymphocyte leukemia. Some clones in this sample may be carry-over from other donors' samples. CDR3 sequence reads: CASSLAFQGAHQPQHF. The CDR3 DNA is TGTGCCAGCAGCTTAGCCTTTCAGGGGGCACATCAGCCCCAGCATTTT.